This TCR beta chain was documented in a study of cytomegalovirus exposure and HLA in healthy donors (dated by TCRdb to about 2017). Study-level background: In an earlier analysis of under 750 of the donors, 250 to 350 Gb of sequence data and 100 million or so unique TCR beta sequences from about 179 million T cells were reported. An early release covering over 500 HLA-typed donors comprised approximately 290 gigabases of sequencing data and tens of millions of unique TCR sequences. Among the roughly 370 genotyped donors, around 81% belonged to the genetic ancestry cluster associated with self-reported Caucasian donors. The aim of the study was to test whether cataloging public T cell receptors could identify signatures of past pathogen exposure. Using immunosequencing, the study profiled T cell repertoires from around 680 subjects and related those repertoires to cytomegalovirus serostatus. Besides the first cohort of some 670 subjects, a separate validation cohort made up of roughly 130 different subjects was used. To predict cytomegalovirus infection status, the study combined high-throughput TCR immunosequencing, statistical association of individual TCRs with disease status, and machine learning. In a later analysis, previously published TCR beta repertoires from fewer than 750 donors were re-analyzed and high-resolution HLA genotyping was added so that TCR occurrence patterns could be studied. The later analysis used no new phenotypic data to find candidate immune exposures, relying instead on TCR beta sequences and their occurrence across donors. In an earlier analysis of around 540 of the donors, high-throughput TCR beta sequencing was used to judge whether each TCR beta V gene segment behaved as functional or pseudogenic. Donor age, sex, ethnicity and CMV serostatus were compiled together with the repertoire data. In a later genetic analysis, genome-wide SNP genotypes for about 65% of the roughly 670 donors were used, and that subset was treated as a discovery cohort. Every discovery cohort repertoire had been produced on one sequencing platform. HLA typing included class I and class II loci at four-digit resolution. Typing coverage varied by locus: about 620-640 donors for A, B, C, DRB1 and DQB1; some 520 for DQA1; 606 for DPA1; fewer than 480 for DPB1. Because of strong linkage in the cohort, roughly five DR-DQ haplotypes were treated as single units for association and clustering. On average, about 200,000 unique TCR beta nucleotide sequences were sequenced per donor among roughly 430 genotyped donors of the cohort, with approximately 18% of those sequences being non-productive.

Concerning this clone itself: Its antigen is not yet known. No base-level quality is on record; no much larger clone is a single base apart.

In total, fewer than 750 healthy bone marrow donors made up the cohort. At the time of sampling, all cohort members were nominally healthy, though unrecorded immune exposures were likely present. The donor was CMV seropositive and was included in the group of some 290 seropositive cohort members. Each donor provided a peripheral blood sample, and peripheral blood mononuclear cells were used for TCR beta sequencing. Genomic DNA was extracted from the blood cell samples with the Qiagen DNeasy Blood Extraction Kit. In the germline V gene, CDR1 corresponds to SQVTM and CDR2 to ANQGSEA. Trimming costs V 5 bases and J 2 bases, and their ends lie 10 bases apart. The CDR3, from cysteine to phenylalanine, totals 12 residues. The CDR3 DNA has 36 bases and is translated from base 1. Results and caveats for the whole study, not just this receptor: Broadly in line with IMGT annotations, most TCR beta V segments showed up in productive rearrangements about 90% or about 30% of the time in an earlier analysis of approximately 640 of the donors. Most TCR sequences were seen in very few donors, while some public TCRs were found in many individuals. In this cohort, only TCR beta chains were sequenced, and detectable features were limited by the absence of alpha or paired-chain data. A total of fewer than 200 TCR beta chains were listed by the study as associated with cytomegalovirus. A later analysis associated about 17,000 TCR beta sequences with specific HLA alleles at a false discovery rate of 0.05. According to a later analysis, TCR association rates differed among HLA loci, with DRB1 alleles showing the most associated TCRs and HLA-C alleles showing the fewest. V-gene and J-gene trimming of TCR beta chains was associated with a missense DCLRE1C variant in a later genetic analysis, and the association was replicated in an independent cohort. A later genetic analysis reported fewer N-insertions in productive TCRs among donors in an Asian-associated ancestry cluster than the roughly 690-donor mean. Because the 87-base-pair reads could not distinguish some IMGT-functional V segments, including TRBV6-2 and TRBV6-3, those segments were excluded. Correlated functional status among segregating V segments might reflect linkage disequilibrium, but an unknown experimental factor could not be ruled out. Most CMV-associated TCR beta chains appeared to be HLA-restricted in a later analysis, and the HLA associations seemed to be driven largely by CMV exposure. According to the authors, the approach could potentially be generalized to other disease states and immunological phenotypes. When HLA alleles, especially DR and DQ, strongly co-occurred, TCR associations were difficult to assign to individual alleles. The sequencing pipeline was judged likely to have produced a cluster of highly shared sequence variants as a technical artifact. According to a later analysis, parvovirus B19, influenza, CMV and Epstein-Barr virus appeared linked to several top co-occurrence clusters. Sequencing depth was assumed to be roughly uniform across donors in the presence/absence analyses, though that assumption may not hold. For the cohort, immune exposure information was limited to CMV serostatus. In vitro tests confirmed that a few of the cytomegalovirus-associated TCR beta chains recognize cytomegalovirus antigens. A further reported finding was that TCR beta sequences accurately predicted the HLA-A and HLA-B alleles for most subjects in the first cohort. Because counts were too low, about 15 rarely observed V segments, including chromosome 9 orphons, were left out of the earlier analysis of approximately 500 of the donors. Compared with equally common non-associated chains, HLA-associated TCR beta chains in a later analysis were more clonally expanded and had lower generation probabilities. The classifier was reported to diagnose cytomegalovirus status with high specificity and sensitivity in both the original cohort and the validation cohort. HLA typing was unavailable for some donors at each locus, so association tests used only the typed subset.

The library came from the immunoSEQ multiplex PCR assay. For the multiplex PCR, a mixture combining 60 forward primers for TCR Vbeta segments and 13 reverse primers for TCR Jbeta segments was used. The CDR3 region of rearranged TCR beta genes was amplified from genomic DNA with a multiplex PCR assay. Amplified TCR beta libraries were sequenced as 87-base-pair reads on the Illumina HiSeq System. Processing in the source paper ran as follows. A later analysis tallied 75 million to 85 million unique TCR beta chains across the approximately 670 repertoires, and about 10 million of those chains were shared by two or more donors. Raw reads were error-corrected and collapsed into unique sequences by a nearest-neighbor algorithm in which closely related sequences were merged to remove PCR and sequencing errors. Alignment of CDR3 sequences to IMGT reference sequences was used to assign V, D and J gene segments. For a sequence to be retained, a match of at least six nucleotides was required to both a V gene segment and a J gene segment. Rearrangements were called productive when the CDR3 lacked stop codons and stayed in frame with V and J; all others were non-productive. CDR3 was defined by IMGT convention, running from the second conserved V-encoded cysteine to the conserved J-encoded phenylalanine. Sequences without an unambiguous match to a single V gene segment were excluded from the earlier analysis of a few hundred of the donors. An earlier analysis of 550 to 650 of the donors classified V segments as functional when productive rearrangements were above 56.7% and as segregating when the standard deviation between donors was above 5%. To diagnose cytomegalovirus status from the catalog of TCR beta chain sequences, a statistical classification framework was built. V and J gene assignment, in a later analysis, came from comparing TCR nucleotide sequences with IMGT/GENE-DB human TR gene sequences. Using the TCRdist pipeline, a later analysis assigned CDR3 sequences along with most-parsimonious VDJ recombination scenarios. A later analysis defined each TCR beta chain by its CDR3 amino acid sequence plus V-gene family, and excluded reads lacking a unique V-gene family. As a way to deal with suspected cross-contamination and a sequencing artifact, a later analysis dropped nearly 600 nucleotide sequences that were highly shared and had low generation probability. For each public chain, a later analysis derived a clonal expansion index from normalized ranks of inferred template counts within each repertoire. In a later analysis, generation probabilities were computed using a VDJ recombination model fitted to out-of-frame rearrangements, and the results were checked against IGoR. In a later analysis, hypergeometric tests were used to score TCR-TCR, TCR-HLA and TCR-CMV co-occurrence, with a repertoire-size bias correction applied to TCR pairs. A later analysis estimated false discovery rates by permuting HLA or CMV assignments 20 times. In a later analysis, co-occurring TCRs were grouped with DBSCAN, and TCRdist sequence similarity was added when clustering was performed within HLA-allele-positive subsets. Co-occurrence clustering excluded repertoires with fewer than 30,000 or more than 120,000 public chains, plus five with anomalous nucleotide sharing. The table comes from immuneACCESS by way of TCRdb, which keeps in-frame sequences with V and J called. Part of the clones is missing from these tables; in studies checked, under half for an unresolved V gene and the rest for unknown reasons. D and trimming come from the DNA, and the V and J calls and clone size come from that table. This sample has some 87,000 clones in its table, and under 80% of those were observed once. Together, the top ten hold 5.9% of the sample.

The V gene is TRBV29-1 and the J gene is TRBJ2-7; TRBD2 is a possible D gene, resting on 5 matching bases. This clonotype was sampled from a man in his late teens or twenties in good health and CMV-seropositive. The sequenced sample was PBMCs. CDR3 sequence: CSVRRPPYEQYF. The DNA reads TGCAGCGTTCGGAGGCCCCCCTACGAGCAGTACTTC.